This paragraph reports one TCR beta chain. Its antigen has not been determined. No much larger clone is present one base from it, and per-base qualities are unavailable. The data belong to a study of cytomegalovirus exposure and HLA in healthy donors (dated by TCRdb to about 2017). In terms of the full investigation: In an earlier analysis of 450 to 750 of the donors, 276 Gb of sequence data and 100 million or so unique TCR beta sequences from about 190 million T cells were reported. Roughly 320 gigabases of sequencing data and around 88 million unique TCR sequences made up an early release that covered several hundred HLA-typed donors. Of the approximately 400 genotyped donors, about 80% fell in the genetic ancestry cluster associated with self-reported Caucasian donors. The study aimed to test whether signatures of past pathogen exposure could be identified by cataloging public T cell receptors. Using immunosequencing, the study profiled T cell repertoires from roughly 650 subjects and related those repertoires to cytomegalovirus serostatus. A separate validation cohort of about 110 different subjects was used in addition to the approximately 670-subject first cohort. To predict cytomegalovirus infection status, the study combined high-throughput TCR immunosequencing, statistical association of individual TCRs with disease status, and machine learning. To study patterns of TCR occurrence, a later analysis re-analyzed previously published TCR beta repertoires from under 750 donors and added high-resolution HLA genotyping. In the later analysis, no new phenotypic data were used to find candidate immune exposures; instead, reliance was placed on TCR beta sequences and their occurrence across donors. An earlier analysis of 500 to 750 of the donors applied high-throughput TCR beta sequencing to assess whether each TCR beta V gene segment acted as functional or pseudogenic. Donor age, sex, ethnicity and CMV serostatus were compiled together with the repertoire data. In a later genetic analysis, genome-wide SNP genotypes for about 55% of the roughly 670 donors were used, and that subset was treated as a discovery cohort. All discovery cohort repertoires had been generated on a single sequencing platform. HLA typing covered class I and class II loci at four-digit resolution. The number of donors typed differed by locus, with 629-630 for A, B, C, DRB1 and DQB1, more than 500 for DQA1, nearly 610 for DPA1, and roughly 450 for DPB1. About five DR-DQ haplotypes were treated as single units for association and clustering because of strong linkage in the cohort. Among roughly 400 genotyped donors of the cohort, an average of about 240,000 unique TCR beta nucleotide sequences were sequenced per donor, around 20% of them non-productive.

The library was prepared using the immunoSEQ multiplex PCR assay. A mixture of 60 forward primers for TCR Vbeta segments and 13 reverse primers for TCR Jbeta segments was used in the multiplex PCR. Amplification of the CDR3 region of rearranged TCR beta genes was performed with a multiplex PCR assay on genomic DNA. The Illumina HiSeq System was used to sequence the amplified TCR beta libraries as 87-base-pair reads. As for the authors' bioinformatics: A later analysis counted 75 million to 100 million unique TCR beta chains across the 700 or so repertoires, and some 11 million of these chains were shared by at least two donors. Raw reads were error-corrected and collapsed into unique sequences with a nearest-neighbor algorithm that merged closely related sequences to remove PCR and sequencing errors. To assign V, D and J gene segments, CDR3 sequences were aligned to IMGT reference sequences. For a sequence to be retained, a match of at least six nucleotides was required to both a V gene segment and a J gene segment. A rearrangement counted as productive if the CDR3 had no stop codons and remained in frame with V and J, and every other rearrangement counted as non-productive. CDR3 was defined by IMGT convention, running from the second conserved V-encoded cysteine to the conserved J-encoded phenylalanine. Sequences without an unambiguous match to a single V gene segment were excluded from the earlier analysis of approximately 560 of the donors. An earlier analysis of some 610 of the donors called V segments functional above 56.7% productive rearrangements and segregating when the between-donor standard deviation exceeded 5%. To diagnose cytomegalovirus status from the catalog of TCR beta chain sequences, a statistical classification framework was built. In a later analysis, V and J genes were assigned by comparing TCR nucleotide sequences against IMGT/GENE-DB human TR gene sequences. The TCRdist pipeline was used in a later analysis to assign CDR3 sequences and most-parsimonious VDJ recombination scenarios. A later analysis defined each TCR beta chain by its CDR3 amino acid sequence plus V-gene family, and excluded reads lacking a unique V-gene family. To address suspected cross-contamination and a sequencing artifact, a later analysis removed some 620 highly shared, low-generation-probability nucleotide sequences. In a later analysis, a clonal expansion index for each public chain was calculated from normalized within-repertoire ranks of inferred template counts. In a later analysis, generation probabilities were computed using a VDJ recombination model fitted to out-of-frame rearrangements, and the results were checked against IGoR. Hypergeometric tests were used in a later analysis to score TCR-TCR, TCR-HLA and TCR-CMV co-occurrence, with a repertoire-size bias correction applied to the TCR pairs. False discovery rates were estimated in a later analysis by permuting HLA or CMV assignments 20 times. A later analysis grouped co-occurring TCRs with DBSCAN, adding TCRdist sequence similarity when clustering within HLA-allele-positive subsets. For co-occurrence clustering, repertoires with fewer than 30,000 or more than 120,000 public chains were excluded, along with 5 or 6 repertoires with anomalous nucleotide sharing. TCRdb provides this immuneACCESS table in a form limited to in-frame rearrangements. Some clones are lacking; in checked studies, under half of them reflect an unresolved V gene, and why the rest are absent is not known. V and J calls and clone size are as listed in that table; D and trimming were resolved from the DNA. The sample table holds over 110,000 clones, of which over 75% were seen once. Clones ranked in the top ten supply over 2.5% of the sample.

V gives up 6 bases and J gives up 1 base, and the segment between their germline ends measures 9 bases. CDR1 and CDR2 (LNHDA, SQIVND) derive from the germline V gene (reference sequence). From cysteine to phenylalanine, the CDR3 is 13 amino acids long. Solely the CDR3 DNA is kept, with 39 bases framed from the first base. What the research found in general, with its limitations: The only immune exposure information available for the cohort was CMV serostatus. The study gave a list of more than 150 TCR beta chains associated with cytomegalovirus. In an earlier analysis of more than 450 of the donors, most TCR beta V segments were observed in productive rearrangements about 87% or about 30% of the time, broadly matching IMGT annotations. In a later genetic analysis, a missense DCLRE1C variant was associated with V-gene and J-gene trimming of TCR beta chains, and the association was replicated in an independent cohort. A further reported finding was that TCR beta sequences accurately predicted the HLA-A and HLA-B alleles for most subjects in the first cohort. It was suggested by the authors that the approach could potentially be generalized to other disease states and immunological phenotypes. In this cohort, only TCR beta chains were sequenced, and detectable features were limited by the absence of alpha or paired-chain data. In a later analysis, the rate of TCR association differed among HLA loci, with DRB1 alleles having the most associated TCRs and HLA-C alleles having the fewest. In both the original and validation cohorts, the classifier was reported to diagnose cytomegalovirus status with high specificity and sensitivity. Because counts were too low, about 17 rarely observed V segments, including chromosome 9 orphons, were excluded from the earlier analysis of 587 of the donors. Most TCR sequences were observed very rarely across donors, whereas some public TCRs were present in many individuals. A few of the identified cytomegalovirus-associated TCR beta chains were confirmed in vitro to be specific for cytomegalovirus antigens. According to a later genetic analysis, donors in an Asian-associated ancestry cluster had fewer N-insertions in productive TCRs than the roughly 700-donor mean. Assigning TCR associations to individual alleles was difficult when HLA alleles, especially DR and DQ, strongly co-occurred. Because HLA typing was unavailable for some donors at each locus, only the typed subset was used in association tests. Sequencing depth was assumed to be roughly uniform across donors in the presence/absence analyses, though that assumption may not hold. Most CMV-associated TCR beta chains appeared to be HLA-restricted in a later analysis, and the HLA associations seemed to be driven largely by CMV exposure. In a later analysis, several top co-occurrence clusters were reported to appear linked to parvovirus B19, influenza, CMV and Epstein-Barr virus. Linkage disequilibrium might explain the correlated functional status among segregating V segments, but an unknown experimental factor could not be ruled out. In a later analysis, HLA-associated TCR beta chains were found to be more clonally expanded and to have lower generation probabilities than equally common non-associated chains. The sequencing pipeline was judged likely to have produced a cluster of highly shared sequence variants as a technical artifact. Some IMGT-functional V segments, including TRBV6-2 and TRBV6-3, could not be distinguished by the 87-base-pair reads and were therefore excluded. A later analysis associated 15,000 to 20,000 TCR beta sequences with specific HLA alleles at a false discovery rate of 0.05.

The cohort comprised around 690 healthy bone marrow donors. All cohort members were sampled while nominally healthy, although unrecorded immune exposures were likely present. The donor was CMV seronegative and was included in the group of a few hundred seronegative cohort members. A peripheral blood sample was provided by each donor, and peripheral blood mononuclear cells were used for TCR beta sequencing. Genomic DNA was extracted from the blood cell samples with the Qiagen DNeasy Blood Extraction Kit. The receptor comes from a male donor in good health and CMV-seronegative. The sequence joins TRBV19 to TRBJ1-1; a confident D gene designation cannot be given. The sequencing input was PBMCs. The base sequence is TGTGCCAGTAGCCCGGGAGAGAACACTGAAGCTTTCTTT. This encodes CASSPGENTEAFF.